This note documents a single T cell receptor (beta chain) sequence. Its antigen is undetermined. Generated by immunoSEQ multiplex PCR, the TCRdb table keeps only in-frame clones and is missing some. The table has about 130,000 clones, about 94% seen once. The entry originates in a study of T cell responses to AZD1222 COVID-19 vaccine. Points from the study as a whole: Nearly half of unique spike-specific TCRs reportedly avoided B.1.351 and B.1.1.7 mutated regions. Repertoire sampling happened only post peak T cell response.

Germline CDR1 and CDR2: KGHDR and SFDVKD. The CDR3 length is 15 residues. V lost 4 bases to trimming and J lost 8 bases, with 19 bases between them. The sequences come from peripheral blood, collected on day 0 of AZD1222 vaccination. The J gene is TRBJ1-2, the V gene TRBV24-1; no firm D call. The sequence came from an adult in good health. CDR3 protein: CATSDRTAHPEGYTF. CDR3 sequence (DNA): TGTGCCACCAGTGACAGGACCGCTCATCCTGAGGGCTACACCTTC.